The text below deals with one TCR beta chain. The sample belongs to a study of T cell clones after liver transplantation. For the study at large: TCRbeta sequencing after a pre-transplant mixed lymphocyte reaction identified graft-donor-reactive clones, later tracked in post-transplant blood. As an antigen-independent comparator, third-party-reactive TCRbeta sequences came from pre-transplant mixed lymphocyte reactions.

Sequencing was performed with immunoSEQ multiplex PCR; in TCRdb, only in-frame clones are kept and a portion is missing. The sample consists of tens of thousands of clones, approximately 80% of them appearing once. Germline V gene lookup returns CDR1 SGHTA and CDR2 FQGTGA. The CDR3 totals 15 residues. V was cut by 5 bases and J by 0 bases, with 11 bases left in between. This TCR derives from a human patient who received a liver transplant. Some of these T cells may belong to the graft donor. The rearrangement joins TRBV7-3 to TRBJ2-1, with D tentatively TRBD1 or TRBD2 (5 bases each). The sample was CD4+ T cells from blood, taken 48 months after liver transplant. The CDR3 here is CASSRDGLSYNEQFF. The CDR3 nucleotides are TGTGCCAGCAGCCGGGACGGGCTCTCCTACAATGAGCAGTTCTTC.